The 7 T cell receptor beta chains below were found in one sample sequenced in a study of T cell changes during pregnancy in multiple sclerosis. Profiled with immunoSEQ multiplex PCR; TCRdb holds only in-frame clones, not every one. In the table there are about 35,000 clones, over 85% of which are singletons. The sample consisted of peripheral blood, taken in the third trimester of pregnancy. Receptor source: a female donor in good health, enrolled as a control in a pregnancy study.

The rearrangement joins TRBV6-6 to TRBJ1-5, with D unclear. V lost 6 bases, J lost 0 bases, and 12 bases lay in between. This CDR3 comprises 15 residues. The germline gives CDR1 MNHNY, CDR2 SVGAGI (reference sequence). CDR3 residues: CASRKETYSNQPQHF. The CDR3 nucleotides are TGTGCCAGCAGAAAGGAGACCTATAGCAATCAGCCCCAGCATTTT.

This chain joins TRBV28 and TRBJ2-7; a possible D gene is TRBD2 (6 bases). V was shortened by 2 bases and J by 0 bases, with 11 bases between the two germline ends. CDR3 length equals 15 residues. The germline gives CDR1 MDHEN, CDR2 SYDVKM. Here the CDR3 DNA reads TGTGCCAGCAGTTTAACTGGGAGGCGCTCCTACGAGCAGTACTTC. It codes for CASSLTGRRSYEQYF.

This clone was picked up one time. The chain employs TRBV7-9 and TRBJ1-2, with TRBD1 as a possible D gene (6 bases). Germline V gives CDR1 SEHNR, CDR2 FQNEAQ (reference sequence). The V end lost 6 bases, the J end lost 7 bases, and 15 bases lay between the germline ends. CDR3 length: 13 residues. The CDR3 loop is CASSLNRVGGYTF. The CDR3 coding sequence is TGTGCCAGCAGTCTCAACAGGGTTGGTGGCTACACCTTC. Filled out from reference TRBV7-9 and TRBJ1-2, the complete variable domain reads DTGVSQNPRHKITKRGQNVTFRCDPISEHNRLYWYRQTLGQGPEFLTYFQNEAQLEKSRLLSDRFSAERPKGSFSTLEIQRTEQGDSAMYLCASSLNRVGGYTFGSGTRLTVV.

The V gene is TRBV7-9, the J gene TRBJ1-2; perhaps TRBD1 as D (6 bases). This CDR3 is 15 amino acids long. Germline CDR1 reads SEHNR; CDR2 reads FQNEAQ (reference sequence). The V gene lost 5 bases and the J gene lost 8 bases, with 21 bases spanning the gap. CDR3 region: CASSPSHQGGDGYTF. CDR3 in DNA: TGTGCCAGCAGCCCCTCACACCAAGGGGGTGACGGCTACACCTTC.

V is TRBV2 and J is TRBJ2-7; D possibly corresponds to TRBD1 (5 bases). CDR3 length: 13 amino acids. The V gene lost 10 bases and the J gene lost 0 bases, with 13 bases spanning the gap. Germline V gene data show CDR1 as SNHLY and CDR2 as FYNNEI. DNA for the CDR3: TGTGCCACCAGACACAGGAGCTCCTACGAGCAGTACTTC. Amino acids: CATRHRSSYEQYF.

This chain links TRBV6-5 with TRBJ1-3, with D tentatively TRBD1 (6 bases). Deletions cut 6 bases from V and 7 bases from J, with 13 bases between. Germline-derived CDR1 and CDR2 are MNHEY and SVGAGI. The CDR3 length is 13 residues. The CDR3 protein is CASRSRGRNTIYF. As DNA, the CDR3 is TGTGCCAGCAGGAGCAGGGGCCGGAACACCATATATTTT.

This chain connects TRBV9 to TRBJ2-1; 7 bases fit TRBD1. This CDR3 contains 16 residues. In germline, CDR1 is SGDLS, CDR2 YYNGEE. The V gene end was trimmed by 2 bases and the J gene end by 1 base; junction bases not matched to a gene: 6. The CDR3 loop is CASSVTGQFSYNEQFF. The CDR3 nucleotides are TGTGCCAGCAGCGTCACGGGACAGTTTTCCTACAATGAGCAGTTCTTC. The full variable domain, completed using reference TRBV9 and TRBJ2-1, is DSGVTQTPKHLITATGQRVTLRCSPRSGDLSVYWYQQSLDQGLQFLIQYYNGEERAKGNILERFSAQQFPDLHSELNLSSLELGDSALYFCASSVTGQFSYNEQFFGPGTRLTVL.